These T cell receptor beta chains were read from a single sample in a study of CD8+ T cells in alopecia areata. Libraries were prepared by immunoSEQ multiplex PCR; TCRdb keeps only in-frame clonotypes and omits some of them. The top ten hold roughly 50% of the sample, which has about 64,000 clones, 44% seen once. The sequenced sample consisted of NKG2D-low CD8+ T cells sorted from blood. These receptors all come from a human donor with alopecia areata. The CDR3 runs from the conserved cysteine through the conserved F or W. The D gene is left open where the match is weak. Expanded clones are given a class, and other clones once, few, many or no size at all.

D | size | J | V | CDR3 | DNA
- | - | TRBJ2-1 | TRBV7-9 | CASLRGDYNEQFF | TGTGCCAGCTTGAGGGGGGACTACAATGAGCAGTTCTTC
TRBD1 | - | TRBJ1-2 | TRBV30 | CAWSLMDRGPFNYGYTF | TGTGCCTGGAGCCTAATGGACAGGGGCCCCTTCAACTATGGCTACACCTTC
- | - | TRBJ1-6 | TRBV7-2 | CASSLVSFRDSPLHF | TGTGCCAGCAGCTTAGTATCCTTCCGGGATTCACCCCTCCACTTT
- | few | TRBJ2-7 | TRBV28 | CASSLFRGIYEQYF | TGTGCCAGCAGTTTGTTTAGGGGCATCTACGAGCAGTACTTC
- | - | TRBJ2-7 | TRBV27 | CASSSGGQYEQYF | TGTGCCAGCAGTTCGGGGGGACAGTACGAGCAGTACTTC
- | - | TRBJ2-7 | TRBV13 | CASSLGGRSAYEQYF | TGTGCCAGCAGCTTAGGTGGGAGGTCCGCCTACGAGCAGTACTTC
- | - | TRBJ1-1 | TRBV7-9 | CASSDMNTEAFF | TGTGCCAGCAGCGACATGAACACTGAAGCTTTCTTT
- | few | TRBJ1-1 | TRBV7-8 | CASSLEVNTEAFF | TGTGCCAGCAGCTTAGAAGTAAACACTGAAGCTTTCTTT
- | few | TRBJ1-6 | TRBV5-1 | CASSLGFPSNSPLHF | TGCGCCAGCAGCTTGGGCTTCCCGTCGAATTCACCCCTCCACTTT
- | - | TRBJ2-1 | TRBV7-9 | CASSNRDSARGDEQFF | TGTGCCAGCAGCAACCGGGACTCCGCCCGCGGCGATGAGCAGTTCTTC
- | - | TRBJ2-3 | TRBV27 | CASSFFDQTYTGLTTDTQYF | TGTGCCAGCAGTTTTTTCGACCAAACCTACACGGGACTTACCACAGATACGCAGTATTTT
- | - | TRBJ2-3 | TRBV27 | CASSSHSTDTQYF | TGTGCCAGCAGTTCCCATTCCACAGATACGCAGTATTTT
TRBD1 | few | TRBJ2-3 | TRBV4-3 | CASSTHRDSHPDTQYF | TGCGCCAGCAGCACCCACCGGGACAGTCACCCAGATACGCAGTATTTT
TRBD2 | few | TRBJ2-7 | TRBV19 | CASSAGEGYEQYF | TGTGCCAGTAGTGCGGGAGAGGGGTACGAGCAGTACTTC
- | - | TRBJ2-3 | TRBV10-3 | CAISDSTADTQYF | TGTGCCATCAGCGATTCGACTGCAGATACGCAGTATTTT
TRBD2 | - | TRBJ2-5 | TRBV7-8 | CASSARGGGVQETQYF | TGTGCCAGCAGCGCCCGGGGCGGGGGTGTTCAAGAGACCCAGTACTTC
- | few | TRBJ2-5 | TRBV9 | CASSVGAVNNQETQYF | TGTGCCAGCAGCGTAGGAGCGGTTAATAACCAAGAGACCCAGTACTTC
- | - | TRBJ2-1 | TRBV4-3 | CASSQGGPVLFSYNEQFF | TGCGCCAGCAGCCAAGGTGGCCCAGTTTTATTCTCCTACAATGAGCAGTTCTTC
- | few | TRBJ2-7 | TRBV4-3 | CASSQEVSAGASYEQYF | TGCGCCAGCAGCCAAGAAGTTTCGGCGGGGGCCTCCTACGAGCAGTACTTC
TRBD1 | - | TRBJ2-3 | TRBV29-1 | CSAGGDRGPRDTQYF | TGCAGCGCCGGAGGGGACAGGGGACCTCGGGATACGCAGTATTTT
TRBD2 | few | TRBJ2-1 | TRBV29-1 | CSVDGTSGGAGYNEQFF | TGCAGCGTTGACGGGACTAGCGGGGGGGCCGGGTACAATGAGCAGTTCTTC
TRBD2 | - | TRBJ2-7 | TRBV5-4 | CASSQKKGTSDHEQYF | TGTGCCAGCAGCCAAAAGAAGGGGACTAGCGACCACGAGCAGTACTTC
- | - | TRBJ2-5 | TRBV11-2 | CASSRASRPRSETQYF | TGTGCCAGCAGCAGGGCGTCCAGGCCTCGCTCTGAGACCCAGTACTTC
- | - | TRBJ2-2 | TRBV19 | CASSRARAGTGELFF | TGTGCCAGTAGTCGCGCTAGGGCGGGCACCGGGGAGCTGTTTTTT
- | - | TRBJ2-7 | TRBV9 | CASSAEVGREQYF | TGTGCCAGCAGCGCAGAGGTCGGGCGCGAGCAGTACTTC
- | few | TRBJ2-7 | TRBV28 | CASQGYEQYF | TGTGCCAGCCAGGGCTACGAGCAGTACTTC
- | - | TRBJ2-7 | TRBV7-9 | CASSPGIMYEQYF | TGTGCCAGCAGCCCAGGGATTATGTACGAGCAGTACTTC
- | many | TRBJ2-7 | TRBV15 | CATSRDIDQTYEQYF | TGTGCCACCAGCAGAGATATAGACCAGACCTACGAGCAGTACTTC
- | few | TRBJ1-1 | TRBV7-9 | CASSLGSNTEAFF | TGTGCCAGCAGCTTAGGGAGTAACACTGAAGCTTTCTTT
- | - | TRBJ2-7 | TRBV6-6 | CASSYRDEQYF | TGTGCCAGCAGTTACAGGGACGAGCAGTACTTC
- | - | TRBJ2-6 | TRBV19 | CASSMWGSGANVLTF | TGTGCCAGTAGTATGTGGGGGTCTGGGGCCAACGTCCTGACTTTC
TRBD1 | - | TRBJ2-1 | TRBV6-4 | CASSGTGQNEQFF | TGTGCCAGCAGTGGGACAGGGCAGAATGAGCAGTTCTTC
- | - | TRBJ2-7 | TRBV2 | CASSEPGRYEQYF | TGTGCCAGCAGTGAACCTGGACGGTACGAGCAGTACTTC
- | few | TRBJ2-3 | TRBV30 | CAWSGGASTDTQYF | TGTGCCTGGAGTGGTGGAGCTAGCACAGATACGCAGTATTTT
- | few | TRBJ2-2 | TRBV14 | CASSLQQLVRGTGELFF | TGTGCCAGCAGCTTACAACAGTTGGTCAGGGGCACCGGGGAGCTGTTTTTT
TRBD1 | few | TRBJ1-2 | TRBV29-1 | CSAYRGQGYGYTF | TGCAGCGCTTACAGGGGGCAGGGGTATGGCTACACCTTC
- | - | TRBJ2-1 | TRBV14 | CASSQDWERQNEQFF | TGTGCCAGCAGCCAAGATTGGGAGCGGCAGAATGAGCAGTTCTTC
- | - | TRBJ2-7 | TRBV7-9 | CASSLAGLNYEQYF | TGTGCCAGCAGCTTAGCGGGACTTAACTACGAGCAGTACTTC
- | - | TRBJ2-7 | TRBV29-1 | CSVDQGPYEQYF | TGCAGCGTTGACCAGGGACCCTACGAGCAGTACTTC
- | few | TRBJ2-7 | TRBV7-9 | CASSGRSYEQYF | TGTGCCAGCAGTGGACGCTCCTACGAGCAGTACTTC
- | once | TRBJ2-1 | TRBV11-2 | CASSLGTGGQTTFF | TGTGCCAGCAGCTTAGGTACCGGGGGACAGACGACGTTCTTC
- | few | TRBJ1-2 | TRBV30 | CACDLVSSSNYGYTF | TGTGCCTGCGATTTGGTGTCCAGCAGCAACTATGGCTACACCTTC
TRBD2 | - | TRBJ2-3 | TRBV7-8 | CASRGTKDTQYF | TGTGCCAGCAGGGGGACTAAAGATACGCAGTATTTT
- | - | TRBJ2-1 | TRBV2 | CASSPGYNEQFF | TGTGCCAGCAGTCCGGGTTACAATGAGCAGTTCTTC
- | - | TRBJ1-5 | TRBV29-1 | CSGQDGYNQPQHF | TGCAGCGGTCAGGACGGGTATAATCAGCCCCAGCATTTT
- | - | TRBJ2-5 | TRBV7-6 | CASSPFAWQETQYF | TGTGCCAGCAGCCCTTTCGCATGGCAAGAGACCCAGTACTTC
- | - | TRBJ1-2 | TRBV5-1 | CASSLEPSYGYTF | TGCGCCAGCAGCTTGGAACCGAGCTATGGCTACACCTTC
- | few | TRBJ2-3 | TRBV19 | CASSIGEDTQYF | TGTGCCAGTAGTATAGGAGAAGATACGCAGTATTTT
- | few | TRBJ2-7 | TRBV7-9 | CASGEGVHEQYF | TGTGCCAGTGGGGAAGGGGTTCACGAGCAGTACTTC
- | - | TRBJ2-1 | TRBV27 | CASSFLGNNEQFF | TGTGCCAGCAGTTTTTTGGGAAACAATGAGCAGTTCTTC
TRBD1 | few | TRBJ2-7 | TRBV7-9 | CASSRGDRAYEQYF | TGTGCCAGCAGCCGGGGTGACAGGGCCTACGAGCAGTACTTC
- | - | TRBJ1-2 | TRBV2 | CASRAGQSNYGYTF | TGTGCCAGCAGGGCGGGACAATCTAACTATGGCTACACCTTC